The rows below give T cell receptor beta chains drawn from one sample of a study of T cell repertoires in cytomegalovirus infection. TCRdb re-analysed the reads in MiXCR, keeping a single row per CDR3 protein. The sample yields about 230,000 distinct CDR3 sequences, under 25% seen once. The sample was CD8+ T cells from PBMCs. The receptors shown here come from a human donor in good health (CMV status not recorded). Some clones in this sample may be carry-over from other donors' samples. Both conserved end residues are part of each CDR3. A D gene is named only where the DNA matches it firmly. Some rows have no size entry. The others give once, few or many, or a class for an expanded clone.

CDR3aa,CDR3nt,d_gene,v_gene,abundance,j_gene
CASSQGNPLGPQHF,TGCGCCAGCAGCCAAGGAAATCCCCTAGGGCCCCAGCATTTT,-,TRBV4-1,few,TRBJ1-5
CASSLTPGGAWSNQPQHF,TGTGCCAGCAGCTTAACTCCCGGCGGGGCTTGGAGCAATCAGCCCCAGCATTTT,-,TRBV7-6,many,TRBJ1-5
CASSQALAGGPGEQYF,TGTGCCAGCAGCCAAGCACTAGCGGGGGGCCCCGGCGAGCAGTACTTC,TRBD2,TRBV4-1,once,TRBJ2-7
CASSSGLPDTQYF,TGTGCCAGCAGCTCGGGACTCCCAGATACGCAGTATTTT,-,TRBV7-2,many,TRBJ2-3
CSASPWGSNTEAFF,TGCAGTGCTAGCCCCTGGGGGTCCAACACTGAAGCTTTCTTT,-,TRBV20-1,few,TRBJ1-1
CASSFTGPTGELFF,TGTGCCAGCAGCTTTACAGGGCCTACCGGGGAGCTGTTTTTT,-,TRBV7-8,many,TRBJ2-2
CASSLSPGDDYGYTF,TGTGCCAGCAGCTTATCTCCCGGGGATGACTATGGCTACACCTTC,-,TRBV7-8,few,TRBJ1-2
CASSSGTGDTQYF,TGTGCCAGCAGTTCCGGGACGGGAGATACGCAGTATTTT,-,TRBV12-3/TRBV12-4,many,TRBJ2-3
CASSPDRGGWSTEAFF,TGTGCCAGCAGCCCTGACAGGGGGGGGTGGAGCACTGAAGCTTTCTTT,TRBD1,TRBV7-2,few,TRBJ1-1
CSADRGGEQYF,TGCAGTGCTGACAGGGGGGGCGAGCAGTACTTC,TRBD1,TRBV20-1,few,TRBJ2-7
CSVQRNNEQFF,TGCAGCGTTCAACGAAACAATGAGCAGTTCTTC,-,TRBV29-1,-,TRBJ2-1
CASNNLYATGELFF,TGTGCCAGCAACAACCTTTACGCGACCGGGGAGCTGTTTTTT,-,TRBV12-3/TRBV12-4,-,TRBJ2-2
CSAGTSSTDTQYF,TGCAGTGCGGGGACTTCTAGCACAGATACGCAGTATTTT,-,TRBV20-1,few,TRBJ2-3
CASSIYLNTEAFF,TGTGCCAGTAGTATCTATTTAAACACTGAAGCTTTCTTT,-,TRBV19,-,TRBJ1-1
CASSPGGPQETQYF,TGTGCCAGCAGCCCCGGGGGGCCACAAGAGACCCAGTACTTC,-,TRBV11-3,-,TRBJ2-5
CASSYFASTGELFF,TGTGCCAGCAGTTACTTCGCATCAACTGGGGAGCTGTTTTTT,-,TRBV6-5,once,TRBJ2-2
CASSQAGISYEQYF,TGTGCCAGCAGCCAAGCCGGGATCTCCTACGAGCAGTACTTC,-,TRBV3-1,-,TRBJ2-7
CASSHLGQGIDEQFF,TGTGCCAGCAGCCACCTAGGACAGGGAATCGATGAGCAGTTCTTC,TRBD1,TRBV28,few,TRBJ2-1
CASSLKGVGDTEAFF,TGTGCCAGCAGCTTAAAAGGGGTTGGGGACACTGAAGCTTTCTTT,-,TRBV7-6,-,TRBJ1-1
CASSLGPLGNTEAFF,TGTGCCAGCAGCTTAGGTCCCCTCGGGAACACTGAAGCTTTCTTT,-,TRBV7-9,few,TRBJ1-1
CASSPGAGAGNQPQHF,TGTGCCAGCAGCCCTGGGGCGGGGGCTGGCAATCAGCCCCAGCATTTT,-,TRBV7-6,many,TRBJ1-5
CASSFRQGTEQFF,TGTGCCAGCAGCTTCAGACAGGGGACTGAGCAGTTCTTC,TRBD1,TRBV7-2,many,TRBJ2-1
CATRGATDTQYF,TGTGCCACGCGGGGGGCCACAGATACGCAGTATTTT,TRBD2,TRBV6-6,many,TRBJ2-3
CASSSGGILGTGEQYF,TGTGCCAGCAGTTCCGGCGGGATCCTCGGGACTGGGGAGCAGTACTTC,-,TRBV28,-,TRBJ2-7
CASLRVQGGNTEAFF,TGTGCCAGCCTGAGGGTCCAGGGGGGAAACACTGAAGCTTTCTTT,TRBD1,TRBV13,-,TRBJ1-1
CASSLEPEAYEQYF,TGTGCCAGCAGCTTAGAACCCGAAGCGTACGAGCAGTACTTC,-,TRBV7-8,many,TRBJ2-7
CSAKEGSTEAFF,TGCAGTGCTAAAGAGGGGTCCACTGAAGCTTTCTTT,-,TRBV20-1,-,TRBJ1-1
CSAPVLGTEAFF,TGCAGTGCTCCTGTACTGGGCACTGAAGCTTTCTTT,-,TRBV20-1,-,TRBJ1-1
CATGGSYNEQFF,TGTGCAACAGGGGGCTCCTACAATGAGCAGTTCTTC,TRBD1,TRBV2,once,TRBJ2-1
CASSGERASGANVLTF,TGTGCCAGCAGTGGGGAGAGGGCGTCCGGGGCCAACGTCCTGACTTTC,-,TRBV6-4,-,TRBJ2-6
CSARDVSYEQYF,TGCAGTGCTCGGGACGTATCCTACGAGCAGTACTTC,-,TRBV20-1,few,TRBJ2-7
CASSPFQGIEPQHF,TGTGCCAGCAGTCCATTTCAGGGGATAGAGCCCCAGCATTTT,-,TRBV28,few,TRBJ1-5
CASSLLRGASYNEQFF,TGTGCCAGCAGCTTATTGCGGGGGGCCTCCTACAATGAGCAGTTCTTC,TRBD2,TRBV7-3,few,TRBJ2-1
CASSLGAGQAPHEQYF,TGTGCCAGCAGCCTCGGAGCGGGACAGGCCCCCCACGAGCAGTACTTC,-,TRBV13,-,TRBJ2-7
CASKDGNQPQHF,TGTGCCAGCAAGGACGGGAATCAGCCCCAGCATTTT,-,TRBV25-1,many,TRBJ1-5
CASSVQHGFFGYTF,TGTGCCAGCTCCGTACAACATGGATTTTTTGGCTACACCTTC,-,TRBV13,few,TRBJ1-2
CASSQDLGLAEETQYF,TGCGCCAGCAGCCAAGATCTGGGACTAGCAGAGGAGACCCAGTACTTC,TRBD2,TRBV4-1,many,TRBJ2-5
CASRTDGGQPQHF,TGTGCCAGCAGGACGGATGGGGGTCAGCCCCAGCATTTT,-,TRBV2,-,TRBJ1-5
CASRGGFTQPQHF,TGTGCCAGCAGAGGGGGTTTCACTCAGCCCCAGCATTTT,-,TRBV2,many,TRBJ1-5
CASGGSTGELFF,TGTGCTAGTGGAGGATCCACCGGGGAGCTGTTTTTT,-,TRBV12-5,many,TRBJ2-2
CASSLGSPTGELFF,TGTGCCAGCAGCTTGGGAAGCCCGACCGGGGAGCTGTTTTTT,-,TRBV7-6,-,TRBJ2-2
CSARDVVAGGPYEQYF,TGCAGTGCTAGAGATGTTGTGGCAGGGGGACCCTACGAGCAGTACTTC,TRBD1,TRBV20-1,many,TRBJ2-7
CASSSLGREVYNEQFF,TGTGCCAGCAGTTCTTTGGGGCGAGAAGTCTACAATGAGCAGTTCTTC,-,TRBV28,many,TRBJ2-1
CSAREPGLGVGLAEAFF,TGCAGTGCTAGAGAGCCGGGTCTTGGAGTCGGGTTGGCTGAAGCTTTCTTT,-,TRBV20-1,few,TRBJ1-1
CASSPGLAGGSSYNEQFF,TGTGCCAGTAGTCCAGGACTAGCGGGGGGAAGCTCCTACAATGAGCAGTTCTTC,TRBD2,TRBV19,-,TRBJ2-1
CSVTGGESYEQYF,TGCAGCGTCACAGGGGGCGAGTCCTACGAGCAGTACTTC,TRBD1,TRBV29-1,many,TRBJ2-7